This TCR beta chain derives from a study of Ad26.COV2.S vaccination and SARS-CoV-2 variants. This sample's treatment: some 19 received Ad26.COV2.S at low or high dose, single or two shots; a few received placebo; per-sample allocation not given. Samples came from day 63 after the first vaccine or placebo injection. Expression of Wuhan-strain SARS-CoV-2 spike came from the Ad26 vector that formed the vaccine. The method was immunoSEQ multiplex PCR; TCRdb's version includes in-frame clones alone and lacks a portion of them. The sample records about 400,000 clones, 75% to 90% being singletons. Germline V lookup: CDR1 MNHNY, CDR2 SVGAGI (reference sequence). The ends were cut back, 7 bases at V and 0 bases at J, with 10 bases in the middle. The CDR3 has 14 amino acids.

Material: peripheral blood, obtained in a trial of Ad26.COV2.S vaccine versus placebo. The rearrangement joins TRBV6-6 to TRBJ1-5; D call uncertain. The TCR sequence derives from a person aged 18 to 65 who received the Ad26.COV2.S COVID-19 vaccine or a placebo. CDR3 coding DNA: TGTGCCAGCAATTTGCAGCATAGCAATCAGCCCCAGCATTTT. Amino acids: CASNLQHSNQPQHF.